The next 12 T cell receptor beta chains were all read from a single sample in a study of shared clonotypes between healthy human individuals. Positive CCR7 selection of CD45RO-negative cells yielded the naive CD8 cells, and terminally differentiated effector memory CD45RA+ cells were excluded. TCRdb's copy holds only in-frame clones and misses some; the assay was immunoSEQ multiplex PCR. The sample consists of about 2,100,000 clones, roughly 91% of them appearing once. Material: naive CD8+ T cells from PBMCs. The receptors derive from a man aged 18 to 29 in good health. Some clones in this sample may be carry-over from other donors' samples.

The J gene is TRBJ1-1, the V gene TRBV4-1; D is unclear. CDR3 length equals 13 residues. Germline CDR1 reads MGHRA; CDR2 reads YSYEKL. Trimming shortened V by 4 bases and J by 0 bases, and 6 bases separated the two germline ends. Written as DNA, the CDR3 is TGCGCCAGCAGCCCTATACTGAACACTGAAGCTTTCTTT. Translation: CASSPILNTEAFF.

The CDR3 protein is CASSLAERFYNEQFF. DNA for the CDR3: TGTGCCAGCAGCCTGGCCGAGCGGTTCTACAATGAGCAGTTCTTC. V and J are TRBV7-8 and TRBJ2-1; D is perhaps TRBD2 (5 bases). Germline values: CDR1 SGHVS, CDR2 FQNEAQ. CDR3 length equals 15 residues. Trimming removed 5 bases at V and 3 bases at J, with 14 bases between.

This chain joins TRBV7-2 and TRBJ2-7; D not certain. V was shortened by 3 bases and J by 3 bases, with 18 bases between the two germline ends. Germline V gives CDR1 SGHTA, CDR2 FQGNSA. The CDR3 extends over 16 amino acids. The CDR3 nucleotides are TGTGCCAGCAGCTTGACATCGGCGGACCCACTCTACGAGCAGTACTTC. Residues: CASSLTSADPLYEQYF.

The gene calls are TRBV15 and TRBJ2-5, with TRBD2 matching 8 bases. V lost 1 base to trimming and J lost 5 bases; unmatched junction nucleotides: 6. There are 15 residues in the CDR3. Germline-derived CDR1 and CDR2 are LNHNV and YYDKDF (reference sequence). The CDR3 DNA sequence: TGTGCCACCAGCAGAGGACGGGAGGGCATCGAGACCCAGTACTTC. Residues: CATSRGREGIETQYF. The whole variable domain, filled in from reference TRBV15 and TRBJ2-5, reads DAMVIQNPRYQVTQFGKPVTLSCSQTLNHNVMYWYQQKSSQAPKLLFHYYDKDFNNEADTPDNFQSRRPNTSFCFLDIRSPGLGDTAMYLCATSRGREGIETQYFGPGTRLLVL.

This chain uses TRBV10-2 with TRBJ2-5; TRBD1 might be the D (6 bases). This CDR3 spans 12 amino acids. The V gene lost 0 bases and the J gene lost 14 bases, with 13 bases spanning the gap. The germline V gene has CDR1 WSHSY and CDR2 SAAADI. DNA for the CDR3: TGCGCCAGCAGTGAGTCGATCGACAGGACCTACTTC. Translating gives CASSESIDRTYF.

The chain has TRBV6-6 and TRBJ2-1, with 8 bases fitting TRBD2. The CDR3 has 14 residues. The V and J ends lost 6 bases and 6 bases, in that order; junction bases with no gene match: 7. In germline, CDR1 is MNHNY, CDR2 SVGAGI (reference sequence). CDR3 region: CASRMGTRVNEQFF. CDR3 DNA: TGTGCCAGCAGGATGGGGACTAGGGTCAATGAGCAGTTCTTC.

This clone was picked up one time. The CDR3 spells CASSVGEIDTQYF. The CDR3 bases are TGTGCCAGCAGCGTTGGGGAGATCGATACGCAGTATTTT. The V gene is TRBV7-3, the J gene TRBJ2-3; D may be TRBD2 (5 bases). V lost 5 bases and J 6 bases, leaving 12 bases between the germline ends. The length of the CDR3 is 13 residues. The germline V gene encodes CDR1 SGHTA and CDR2 FQGTGA.

The V call is TRBV13, the J call TRBJ2-2; 7 nucleotides line up with TRBD2. CDR1 is PRHDT and CDR2 is FYEKMQ in the germline V gene (reference sequence). The V and J ends lost 2 bases and 6 bases, in that order; junction bases with no gene match: 9. The CDR3 sequence is 16 residues long. The CDR3, as DNA: TGTGCCAGCAGCTTATACCGGGGGGAGGTAGCCGGGGAGCTGTTTTTT. This codes for CASSLYRGEVAGELFF. Supplemented by reference TRBV13 and TRBJ2-2, the full variable domain reads AAGVIQSPRHLIKEKRETATLKCYPIPRHDTVYWYQQGPGQDPQFLISFYEKMQSDKGSIPDRFSAQQFSDYHSELNMSSLELGDSALYFCASSLYRGEVAGELFFGEGSRLTVL.

Comment on this clone: The sample contains more than one DNA sequence encoding this CDR3. V usage is TRBV27 and J usage is TRBJ2-5; no definite D call. The CDR3 is made up of 11 amino acids. CDR1 and CDR2 (germline): MNHEY, SMNVEV (reference sequence). The V end was cut by 8 bases, the J end by 5 bases, with 9 bases between. The CDR3 nucleotides read TGTGCCAGCTCAAGTAGGGAGACCCAGTACTTC. Residues: CASSSRETQYF.

The V call is TRBV11-2, the J call TRBJ2-1; no clear D gene. The germline CDR1 and CDR2 sequences are SGHAT and FQNNGV. There are 14 residues in the CDR3. Trimming removed 3 bases at V and 9 bases at J, with 15 bases between. In DNA, the CDR3 is TGTGCCAGCAGCTTCTCTTTATCGGAAGGTGAGCAGTTCTTC. Translating gives CASSFSLSEGEQFF.

The chain uses TRBV15 and TRBJ2-1; 8 bases are shared with TRBD2. The CDR3 runs to 12 residues. In germline, CDR1 is LNHNV, CDR2 YYDKDF (reference sequence). V trimming: 1 base; J trimming: 10 bases; junction bases outside the gene matches: 0. CDR3 nucleotide sequence: TGTGCCACCAGCAGAGCTAGCGGGGAGCAGTTCTTC. Translating gives CATSRASGEQFF.

The chain joins TRBV7-6 to TRBJ2-2; possibly TRBD2 for D (7 bases). Trimming left V 5 bases short and J 5 bases short, with 15 bases between. The CDR3 totals 15 residues. CDR1 and CDR2 from the germline V gene are SGHVS and FNYEAQ. The CDR3 loop reads CASSLRRGGTGELFF. The CDR3 region has the DNA TGTGCCAGCAGCCTTCGGAGGGGGGGAACCGGGGAGCTGTTTTTT.